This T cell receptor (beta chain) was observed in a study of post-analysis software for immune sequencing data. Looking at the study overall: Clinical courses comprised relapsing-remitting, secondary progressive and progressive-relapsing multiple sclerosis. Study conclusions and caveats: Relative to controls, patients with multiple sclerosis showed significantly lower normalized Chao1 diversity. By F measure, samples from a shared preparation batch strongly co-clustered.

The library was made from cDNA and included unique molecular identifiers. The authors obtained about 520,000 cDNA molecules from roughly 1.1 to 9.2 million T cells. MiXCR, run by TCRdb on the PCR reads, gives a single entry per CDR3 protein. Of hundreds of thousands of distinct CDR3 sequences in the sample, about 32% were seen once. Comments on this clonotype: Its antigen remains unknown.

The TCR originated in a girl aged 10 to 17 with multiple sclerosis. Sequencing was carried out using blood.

The DNA of the CDR3 is TGTGCCAGCAGCTCAGCAACAGGGGTTGGCTACACCTTC. The encoded protein is CASSSATGVGYTF. The chain is built from TRBV7-9 and TRBJ1-2, with 7 positions matching TRBD1. Germline CDR1 SEHNR, CDR2 FQNEAQ (reference sequence). The V gene end was trimmed by 4 bases and the J gene end by 7 bases; junction bases not matched to a gene: 6. The CDR3 spans 13 residues.